The 3 T cell receptor beta chains below were found in one sample sequenced in a study of T-cell reconstitution after alpha-beta-depleted transplantation in children. The TCRbeta library was prepared with unique molecular identifiers. MiXCR, run by TCRdb on the PCR reads, gives a single entry per CDR3 protein. Of around 240,000 distinct CDR3 sequences in the sample, roughly 8.2% were seen once. Sample: PBMCs, mostly from graft donor cells, taken 180 days after TCRalphabeta/CD19-depleted stem cell transplant. The source of these receptors is a male patient aged 10-17 years who had a stem cell transplant for acute lymphoblastic leukemia, so the T cells may come from the graft donor.

This clonotype was seen at least ten times. CDR3 region: CASSKRIGSNQPQHF. The DNA of the CDR3 is TGTGCCAGCAGCAAGAGAATAGGGAGCAATCAGCCCCAGCATTTT. The chain combines TRBV7-2 with TRBJ1-5, with D unclear. Trimming pared 5 bases from V and 1 base from J, leaving 12 bases between. Germline CDR1 and CDR2: SGHTA and FQGNSA. The CDR3 has 15 residues. Drawing the rest from reference TRBV7-2 and TRBJ1-5, the complete variable domain is GAGVSQSPSNKVTEKGKDVELRCDPISGHTALYWYRQSLGQGLEFLIYFQGNSAPDKSGLPSDRFSAERTGGSVSTLTIQRTQQEDSAVYLCASSKRIGSNQPQHFGDGTRLSIL.

This clonotype occurred many times. The gene calls are TRBV15 and TRBJ1-6; D call uncertain. The V gene lost 7 bases and the J gene lost 13 bases, with 5 bases spanning the gap. The CDR3 is made up of 9 amino acids. Germline V lookup: CDR1 LNHNV, CDR2 YYDKDF (reference sequence). CDR3 DNA: TGTGCCACCAAATATCCCCTCCACTTT. This encodes CATKYPLHF. Drawing the rest from reference TRBV15 and TRBJ1-6, the complete variable domain is DAMVIQNPRYQVTQFGKPVTLSCSQTLNHNVMYWYQQKSSQAPKLLFHYYDKDFNNEADTPDNFQSRRPNTSFCFLDIRSPGLGDTAMYLCATKYPLHFGNGTRLTVT.

This clonotype was observed many times. This chain connects TRBV20-1 to TRBJ2-2; D is unresolved. CDR3 length: 13 amino acids. Deletions cut 1 base from V and 2 bases from J, with 5 bases between. The V gene's germline CDR1 is DFQATT and CDR2 SNEGSKA (reference sequence). CDR3 nucleotide sequence: TGCAGTGCTAGAGGGGTCAACACCGGGGAGCTGTTTTTT. Its translation: CSARGVNTGELFF.